This TCR beta chain was recovered during a study of OX40 agonist ivuxolimab in advanced cancers. V lost 8 bases and J 6 bases, leaving 35 bases between the germline ends. Germline V CDR1 and CDR2: SQVTM, ANQGSEA. The CDR3 runs 19 residues. Assay used: immunoSEQ multiplex PCR; TCRdb lists only in-frame clones, some missing. Among around 60,000 clones listed, around 82% were seen once. The sequence was obtained from an adult with an advanced solid tumor such as melanoma, head and neck, liver or kidney cancer. The sequencing used CD4+ or CD8+ T cells sorted from blood, collected in a trial of the OX40 agonist ivuxolimab. The V call is TRBV29-1, the J call TRBJ2-1; D is perhaps TRBD1 (6 bases). The CDR3 coding sequence is TGCAGCCCAAAATCTCAGACCCTCAGGGGACCCCAATCCCGCAATGAGCAGTTCTTC. As protein: CSPKSQTLRGPQSRNEQFF.